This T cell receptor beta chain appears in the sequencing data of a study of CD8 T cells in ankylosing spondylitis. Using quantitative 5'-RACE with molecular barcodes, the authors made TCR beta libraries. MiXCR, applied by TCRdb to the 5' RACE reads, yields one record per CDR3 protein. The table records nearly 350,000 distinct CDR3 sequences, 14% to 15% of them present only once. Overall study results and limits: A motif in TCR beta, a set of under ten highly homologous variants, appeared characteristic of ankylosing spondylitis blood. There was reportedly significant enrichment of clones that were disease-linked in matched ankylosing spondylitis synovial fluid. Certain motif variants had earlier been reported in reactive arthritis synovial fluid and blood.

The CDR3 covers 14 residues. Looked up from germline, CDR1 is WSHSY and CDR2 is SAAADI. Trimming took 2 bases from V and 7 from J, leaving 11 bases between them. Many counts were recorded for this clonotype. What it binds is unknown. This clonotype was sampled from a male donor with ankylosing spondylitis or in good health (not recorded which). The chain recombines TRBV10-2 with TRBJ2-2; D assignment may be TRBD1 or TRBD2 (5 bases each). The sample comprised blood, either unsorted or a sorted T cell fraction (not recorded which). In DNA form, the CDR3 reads TGCGCCAGCAGTGAGGTGGGGACGGGCGGGGAGCTGTTTTTT. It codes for CASSEVGTGGELFF.